This T cell receptor beta chain was profiled in a study of cytomegalovirus exposure and HLA in healthy donors (dated by TCRdb to between 2016 and 2019). Background on the whole study: In an earlier analysis of some 550 of the donors, 250 to 350 Gb of sequence data and 90 million to 130 million unique TCR beta sequences from roughly 200 million T cells were reported. An early release covering about 600 HLA-typed donors comprised about 290 gigabases of sequencing data and tens of millions of unique TCR sequences. Among the roughly 380 genotyped donors, approximately 81% belonged to the genetic ancestry cluster associated with self-reported Caucasian donors. The study aimed to test whether cataloging public T cell receptors could reveal signatures of past pathogen exposure. The T cell repertoires of roughly 660 subjects were profiled by immunosequencing and related to cytomegalovirus serostatus. In addition to the first cohort of roughly 670 subjects, a separate validation cohort of about 120 different subjects was used. The study combined high-throughput TCR immunosequencing, statistical association of individual TCRs with disease status, and machine learning to predict cytomegalovirus infection status. A later analysis re-examined previously published TCR beta repertoires from 600 to 700 donors and added high-resolution HLA genotyping to investigate patterns of TCR occurrence. The later analysis used no new phenotypic data to find candidate immune exposures, relying instead on TCR beta sequences and their occurrence across donors. To decide whether each TCR beta V gene segment behaved as functional or pseudogenic, an earlier analysis of some 600 of the donors relied on high-throughput TCR beta sequencing. Alongside the repertoire data, information on donor age, sex, ethnicity and CMV serostatus was compiled. A later genetic analysis used genome-wide SNP genotypes for about three fifths of the 666 donors, treating that subset as a discovery cohort. Every discovery cohort repertoire had been produced on one sequencing platform. HLA typing included class I and class II loci at four-digit resolution. Typing coverage varied by locus: 629-630 donors for A, B, C, DRB1 and DQB1; roughly 560 for DQA1; about 600 for DPA1; approximately 470 for DPB1. About five DR-DQ haplotypes were handled as single units for association and clustering because linkage in the cohort was strong. Among about 390 genotyped donors of the cohort, an average of around 240,000 unique TCR beta nucleotide sequences were sequenced per donor, around 20% of them non-productive. General study outcomes and caveats: Presence/absence analyses assumed roughly uniform sequencing depth across donors, an assumption that may not hold. A further reported finding was that TCR beta sequences accurately predicted the HLA-A and HLA-B alleles for most subjects in the first cohort. When HLA alleles, especially DR and DQ, strongly co-occurred, TCR associations were difficult to assign to individual alleles. For the cohort, immune exposure information was limited to CMV serostatus. In a later genetic analysis, fewer N-insertions in productive TCRs were reported among donors in an Asian-associated ancestry cluster than the approximately 630-donor mean. HLA typing was unavailable for some donors at each locus, so association tests used only the typed subset. A cluster of highly shared sequence variants was judged likely to represent a technical artifact of the sequencing pipeline. In a later analysis, several top co-occurrence clusters were reported to appear linked to parvovirus B19, influenza, CMV and Epstein-Barr virus. Correlated functional status among segregating V segments might be attributable to linkage disequilibrium, but an unknown experimental factor could not be ruled out. The classifier was reported to diagnose cytomegalovirus status with high specificity and sensitivity in both the original cohort and the validation cohort. The earlier analysis of a few hundred of the donors excluded roughly 17 rarely observed V segments, including chromosome 9 orphons, because counts were too low. In vitro tests confirmed that a few of the cytomegalovirus-associated TCR beta chains recognize cytomegalovirus antigens. The cohort was sequenced for TCR beta chains only, and without alpha or paired-chain data the features that could be detected were limited. The authors suggested that the approach could potentially be extended to other disease states and immunological phenotypes. In a later analysis, TCR association rates were found to vary across HLA loci, with the most associated TCRs seen for DRB1 alleles and the fewest for HLA-C alleles. Most TCR sequences were observed very rarely across donors, whereas some public TCRs were present in many individuals. In a later analysis, HLA-associated TCR beta chains showed more clonal expansion and lower generation probabilities than non-associated chains that were equally common. According to a later analysis, most CMV-associated TCR beta chains appeared to be HLA-restricted, and the HLA associations seemed to be driven largely by CMV exposure. A total of about 150 TCR beta chains were listed by the study as associated with cytomegalovirus. Some IMGT-functional V segments, including TRBV6-2 and TRBV6-3, could not be distinguished by the 87-base-pair reads and were therefore excluded. In a later genetic analysis, a missense DCLRE1C variant was associated with V-gene and J-gene trimming of TCR beta chains, and the association was replicated in an independent cohort. An earlier analysis of around 540 of the donors showed that most TCR beta V segments appeared in productive rearrangements either about 87% or about 30% of the time, which broadly matched IMGT annotations. At a false discovery rate of 0.05, a later analysis linked around 17,000 TCR beta sequences to specific HLA alleles.

CDR1 and CDR2, per the germline V gene (reference sequence), are SGHNT and YYREEE. The CDR3 runs 15 amino acids, cysteine and phenylalanine included. Kept here is only the CDR3 DNA, which spans 45 bases and is read in frame from base 1. The germline V and J ends show losses of 4 bases and 1 base respectively, and no gene match explains 3 bases of the junction. In total, just over 650 healthy bone marrow donors made up the cohort. At the time of sampling, every cohort member was nominally healthy, though immune exposures that went unrecorded were likely present. The donor was CMV seropositive and was included in the group of approximately 300 seropositive cohort members. Every donor gave a peripheral blood sample, and the peripheral blood mononuclear cells from that sample were used for TCR beta sequencing. Genomic DNA was extracted from the blood cell samples with the Qiagen DNeasy Blood Extraction Kit.

Preparation of the library involved the immunoSEQ multiplex PCR assay. A mixture of 60 forward primers for TCR Vbeta segments and 13 reverse primers for TCR Jbeta segments was used in the multiplex PCR. The CDR3 region of rearranged TCR beta genes was amplified from genomic DNA with a multiplex PCR assay. On the Illumina HiSeq System, the amplified TCR beta libraries were sequenced as 87-base-pair reads. As for how the authors treated the data: Across the 500 to 750 repertoires, a later analysis counted tens of millions of unique TCR beta chains, 9.5 million to 12 million of which were shared by at least two donors. Raw reads were error-corrected and collapsed into unique sequences by a nearest-neighbor algorithm in which closely related sequences were merged to remove PCR and sequencing errors. To assign V, D and J gene segments, CDR3 sequences were aligned to IMGT reference sequences. For a sequence to be retained, a match of at least six nucleotides to both a V gene segment and a J gene segment was required. Rearrangements were called productive when the CDR3 lacked stop codons and stayed in frame with V and J; all others were non-productive. Following IMGT convention, CDR3 was defined as the stretch from the second conserved V-encoded cysteine up to the conserved J-encoded phenylalanine. Sequences without an unambiguous match to a single V gene segment were excluded from the earlier analysis of 450 to 750 of the donors. In an earlier analysis of a few hundred of the donors, V segments were called functional above 56.7% productive rearrangements and were called segregating when the between-donor standard deviation exceeded 5%. A statistical classification framework was built for diagnosing cytomegalovirus status from the catalog of TCR beta chain sequences. V and J gene assignment, in a later analysis, came from comparing TCR nucleotide sequences with IMGT/GENE-DB human TR gene sequences. Using the TCRdist pipeline, a later analysis assigned CDR3 sequences along with most-parsimonious VDJ recombination scenarios. In a later analysis, each TCR beta chain was defined by its CDR3 amino acid sequence together with its V-gene family, and reads lacking a unique V-gene family were excluded. In a later analysis, 450 to 600 highly shared, low-generation-probability nucleotide sequences were removed to address suspected cross-contamination and a sequencing artifact. For each public chain, a later analysis derived a clonal expansion index from normalized ranks of inferred template counts within each repertoire. In a later analysis, generation probabilities were computed using a VDJ recombination model fitted to out-of-frame rearrangements, and the results were checked against IGoR. In a later analysis, TCR-TCR, TCR-HLA and TCR-CMV co-occurrence was scored with hypergeometric tests, and a repertoire-size bias correction was applied to TCR pairs. A later analysis estimated false discovery rates by permuting HLA or CMV assignments 20 times. In a later analysis, co-occurring TCRs were grouped using DBSCAN, and TCRdist sequence similarity was added for clustering within HLA-allele-positive subsets. For co-occurrence clustering, repertoires with fewer than 30,000 or more than 120,000 public chains were excluded, along with five repertoires with anomalous nucleotide sharing. TCRdb re-hosts the immuneACCESS table, in-frame sequences only. Its copies lack some clones; in the studies checked, an unresolved V gene accounts for under half of them, and the cause for the rest is not known. The D gene and trimming were derived from the DNA, and the V and J assignments and clone size from that table. Here the sample has around 150,000 clones; about 88% occur a single time. Less than 2.5% of the sample is in the top ten clones.

As concerns this clone: This clone's antigen is unknown. No base-level quality is on record; no much larger clone is a single base apart.

The TCR originated in a man aged 18 to 35 in good health and CMV-seropositive. The chain couples TRBV5-4 to TRBJ2-2; TRBD1 fits 8 bases in the junction. Sequencing was done on a sample of PBMCs. The nucleotides read TGTGCCAGCAGCCCAGGACAGGGGAACACCGGGGAGCTGTTTTTT. The translation is CASSPGQGNTGELFF.